Presented here are 11 T cell receptor beta chains from one specimen sequenced in a study of blood T cell repertoires in COVID-19 (dated by TCRdb to 2018 to 2020). The library came from the immunoSEQ multiplex PCR assay. The source is immuneACCESS, and TCRdb retained only in-frame sequences with V and J called. Part of the clones is not carried over; for the studies checked, unresolved V genes explain less than half of this, and the remainder is unexplained. The sample table lists 190,000 or so clones, 70% to 90% of them with a count of one. About 1.3% of the sample rests with the top ten. Sequencing was done on a sample of PBMCs or T cells enriched from blood (not recorded which). All receptors derive from a man under 40 who had recovered from COVID-19.

The chain is built from TRBV13 and TRBJ2-2; tentatively, D is TRBD1 (6 bases). V was trimmed by 5 bases and J by 3 bases, leaving 10 bases between them. Germline assignment: CDR1 PRHDT and CDR2 FYEKMQ (reference sequence). This CDR3 region has 14 residues. Here the CDR3 DNA reads TGTGCCAGCAGCCCCGGACAGCACACCGGGGAGCTGTTTTTT. Its translation: CASSPGQHTGELFF.

The chain links TRBV19 to TRBJ2-1; 13 positions match TRBD2. The CDR3 has 17 amino acids. After removal of 6 bases from V and 4 bases from J, the junction contained 9 bases not matched to a gene. Germline CDR1 and CDR2: LNHDA and SQIVND (reference sequence). The CDR3 nucleotides read TGTGCCAGTAGCCGGACTAGCGGGAGCGTGTTTTACAATGAGCAGTTCTTC. It codes for CASSRTSGSVFYNEQFF. The full variable domain, in which reference TRBV19 and TRBJ2-1 provide the parts outside the CDR3, is DGGITQSPKYLFRKEGQNVTLSCEQNLNHDAMYWYRQDPGQGLRLIYYSQIVNDFQKGDIAEGYSVSREKKESFPLTVTSAQKNPTAFYLCASSRTSGSVFYNEQFFGPGTRLTVL.

The table lists this clone with a few counts. The chain joins TRBV30 to TRBJ1-3; D remains unclear. The CDR3 is 16 amino acids. Germline CDR1 reads GTSNPN; CDR2 reads SVGIG (reference sequence). Trimming took 1 base from V and 2 from J, leaving 15 bases between them. The CDR3 bases are TGTGCCTGGAGTGCCAAGAGACTCCCAGCTGGAAACACCATATATTTT. Its protein product is CAWSAKRLPAGNTIYF. Using reference TRBV30 and TRBJ1-3 for the parts outside the CDR3, the full variable domain is SQTIHQWPATLVQPVGSPLSLECTVEGTSNPNLYWYRQAAGRGLQLLFYSVGIGQISSEVPQNLSASRPQDRQFILSSKKLLLSDSGFYLCAWSAKRLPAGNTIYFGEGSWLTVV.

This chain's CDR3 is CASRQGIQNTEAFF. The CDR3 region has the DNA TGTGCCAGCCGACAGGGGATACAGAACACTGAAGCTTTCTTT. This chain connects TRBV19 to TRBJ1-1; 8 nucleotides align to TRBD1. Germline CDR1 and CDR2: LNHDA and SQIVND (reference sequence). V was pared by 9 bases and J by 1 base, with 7 bases of the junction left unmatched. This CDR3 is built from 14 residues.

The rearrangement uses TRBV20-1 and TRBJ1-1; D unresolved. The germline V gene encodes CDR1 DFQATT and CDR2 SNEGSKA (reference sequence). Between the trimmed V and J ends, which lost 3 bases and 0 bases, there was a span of 8 bases. The CDR3 sequence is 13 residues long. CDR3: CSASRGMNTEAFF. The DNA of the CDR3 is TGCAGTGCTAGTCGAGGAATGAACACTGAAGCTTTCTTT.

The gene calls are TRBV2 and TRBJ2-7, with D perhaps TRBD1 (5 bases). CDR3 length: 14 amino acids. V was cut by 6 bases and J by 2 bases, with 14 bases left in between. Germline V gene lookup returns CDR1 SNHLY and CDR2 FYNNEI. The CDR3, as DNA: TGTGCCAGCAGCGACCTCGACAGAACCTACGAGCAGTACTTC. Encoded protein: CASSDLDRTYEQYF. Supplemented by reference TRBV2 and TRBJ2-7, the full variable domain reads EPEVTQTPSHQVTQMGQEVILRCVPISNHLYFYWYRQILGQKVEFLVSFYNNEISEKSEIFDDQFSVERPDGSNFTLKIRSTKLEDSAMYFCASSDLDRTYEQYFGPGTRLTVT.

This chain uses TRBV15 with TRBJ2-7, with D perhaps matching TRBD2 (5 bases). V gave up 1 base and J gave up 4 bases, with 5 bases separating them. Germline lookup yields CDR1 LNHNV and CDR2 YYDKDF (reference sequence). CDR3 length: 12 residues. The CDR3 loop is CATSRGRYEQYF. The CDR3 nucleotides read TGTGCCACCAGCAGAGGGAGGTACGAGCAGTACTTC.

The V gene is TRBV28, the J gene TRBJ1-4; 9 nucleotides align to TRBD1. V dropped 2 bases and J dropped 5; count of bases not matched to a gene: 3. Germline lookup yields CDR1 MDHEN and CDR2 SYDVKM. The CDR3 is 15 residues long. The DNA for the CDR3 is TGTGCCAGCAGTTTAGGAGGACAGGGGAATGAAAAACTGTTTTTT. Translating it yields CASSLGGQGNEKLFF.

This clone appeared once. The rearrangement links TRBV27 to TRBJ2-7; 13 bases map to TRBD2. Trimming at V came to 5 bases and at J to 1 base, leaving 2 bases not matched to a gene. CDR3 length: 15 amino acids. The germline CDR1 and CDR2 sequences are MNHEY and SMNVEV (reference sequence). CDR3 DNA: TGTGCCAGCAGTCCGACTAGCGGGAGGTCCTACGAGCAGTACTTC. Translated, it gives CASSPTSGRSYEQYF.

This clone was observed once. This chain links TRBV13 with TRBJ2-1, with TRBD1 matching over 8 bases. This CDR3 comprises 16 residues. Germline CDR1 and CDR2: PRHDT and FYEKMQ (reference sequence). V lost 3 bases and J lost 8; bases outside the gene matches: 12. The CDR3 DNA sequence: TGTGCCAGCAGCTTCACCGAGCGGACAGGGCGGTATGAGCAGTTCTTC. It yields the protein CASSFTERTGRYEQFF.

The chain carries TRBV19 and TRBJ1-2; TRBD1 matches 12 bases. CDR1 and CDR2 from the germline V gene are LNHDA and SQIVND (reference sequence). Losses at the gene ends were 3 bases for V and 4 bases for J; bases not matched to a gene: 6. The length of the CDR3 is 16 residues. The CDR3 bases are TGTGCCAGTAGTATTCGGGGACAGGGGGCATTCTATGGCTACACCTTC. The encoded protein is CASSIRGQGAFYGYTF.